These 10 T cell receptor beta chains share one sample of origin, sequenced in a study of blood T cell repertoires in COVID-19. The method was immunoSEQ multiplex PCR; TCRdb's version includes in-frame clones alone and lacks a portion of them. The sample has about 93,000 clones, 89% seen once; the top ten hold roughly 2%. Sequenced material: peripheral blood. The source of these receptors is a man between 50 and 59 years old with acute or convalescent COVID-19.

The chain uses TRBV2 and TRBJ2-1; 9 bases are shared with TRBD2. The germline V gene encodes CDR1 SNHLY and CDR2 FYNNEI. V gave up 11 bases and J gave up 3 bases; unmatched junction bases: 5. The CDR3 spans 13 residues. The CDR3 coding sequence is TGTGCCGGCGGGGGGGCCGGCTACAATGAGCAGTTCTTC. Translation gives CAGGGAGYNEQFF.

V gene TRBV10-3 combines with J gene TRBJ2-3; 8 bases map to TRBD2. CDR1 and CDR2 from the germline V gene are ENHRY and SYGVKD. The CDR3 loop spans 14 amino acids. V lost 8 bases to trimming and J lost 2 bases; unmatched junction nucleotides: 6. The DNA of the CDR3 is TGTGCCATCGGGGCTAGCGGGCACACAGATACGCAGTATTTT. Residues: CAIGASGHTDTQYF.

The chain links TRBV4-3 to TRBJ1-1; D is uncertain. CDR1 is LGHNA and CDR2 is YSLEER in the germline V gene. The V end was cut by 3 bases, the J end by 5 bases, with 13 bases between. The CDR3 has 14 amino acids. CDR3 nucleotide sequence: TGCGCCAGCAGCCAGGCTGATCTGAGGACTGAAGCTTTCTTT. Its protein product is CASSQADLRTEAFF.

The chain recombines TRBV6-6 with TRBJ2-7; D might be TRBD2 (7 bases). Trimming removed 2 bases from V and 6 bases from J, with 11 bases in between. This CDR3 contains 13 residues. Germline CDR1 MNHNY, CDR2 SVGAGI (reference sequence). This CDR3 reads CASSYEGGSEQYV. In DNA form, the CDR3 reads TGTGCCAGCAGTTACGAGGGGGGGTCCGAGCAGTACGTC.

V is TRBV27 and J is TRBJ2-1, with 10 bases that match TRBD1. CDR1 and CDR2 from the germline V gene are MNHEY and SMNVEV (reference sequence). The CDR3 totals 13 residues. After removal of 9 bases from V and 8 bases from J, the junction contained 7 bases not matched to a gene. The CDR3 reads CARFRDRGYEQFF. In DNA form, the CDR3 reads TGTGCCAGGTTCCGGGACAGGGGCTATGAGCAGTTCTTC.

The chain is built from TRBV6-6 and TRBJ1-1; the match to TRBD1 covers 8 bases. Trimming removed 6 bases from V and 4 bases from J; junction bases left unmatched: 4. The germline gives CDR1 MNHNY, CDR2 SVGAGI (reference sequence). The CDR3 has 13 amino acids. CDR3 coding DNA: TGTGCCAGCAGGACAGGGGAGAGCACTGAAGCTTTCTTT. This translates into CASRTGESTEAFF.

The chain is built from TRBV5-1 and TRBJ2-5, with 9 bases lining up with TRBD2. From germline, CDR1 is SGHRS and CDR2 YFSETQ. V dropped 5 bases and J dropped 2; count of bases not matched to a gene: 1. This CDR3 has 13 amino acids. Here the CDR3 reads CASRTSGQETQYF. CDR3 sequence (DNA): TGCGCCAGCAGGACTAGCGGTCAAGAGACCCAGTACTTC.

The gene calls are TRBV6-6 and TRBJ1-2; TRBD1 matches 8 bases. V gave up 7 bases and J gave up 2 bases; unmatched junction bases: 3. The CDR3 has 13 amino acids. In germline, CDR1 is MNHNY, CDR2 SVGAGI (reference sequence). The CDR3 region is CASTQGANYGYTF. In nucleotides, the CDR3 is TGTGCCAGCACCCAGGGGGCCAACTATGGCTACACCTTC.

The CDR3 coding sequence is TGCGCCAGCAGTACCCCTCGGTCCACTGAAGCTTTCTTT. This encodes CASSTPRSTEAFF. The chain links TRBV10-1 to TRBJ1-1, with D hard to call. Germline CDR1 reads WNHNN; CDR2 reads SYGVQD (reference sequence). The CDR3 runs to 13 residues. Trimming shortened V by 5 bases and J by 4 bases, and 11 bases separated the two germline ends.

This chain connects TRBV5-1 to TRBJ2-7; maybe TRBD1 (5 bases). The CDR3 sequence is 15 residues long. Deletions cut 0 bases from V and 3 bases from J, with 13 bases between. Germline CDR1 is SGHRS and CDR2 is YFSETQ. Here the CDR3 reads CASSLESGIFYEQYF. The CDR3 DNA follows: TGCGCCAGCAGCTTGGAGTCAGGGATCTTCTACGAGCAGTACTTC. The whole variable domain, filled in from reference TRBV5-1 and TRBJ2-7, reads KAGVTQTPRYLIKTRGQQVTLSCSPISGHRSVSWYQQTPGQGLQFLFEYFSETQRNKGNFPGRFSGRQFSNSRSEMNVSTLELGDSALYLCASSLESGIFYEQYFGPGTRLTVT.